Presented here are 10 T cell receptor beta chains from one specimen sequenced in a study of T-cell memory formation after mild COVID-19. TCRdb itself ran the 5' RACE reads through MiXCR, one entry per CDR3 protein. The table shows around 400,000 distinct CDR3 sequences, with 20% to 25% occurring only once. The sample comprised PBMCs or a T cell subset sorted from them (not recorded which). The origin of the receptors is an adult woman who had mild COVID-19 (a few samples of this study predate the infection). Cell type and time point are not known.

This clonotype was seen a few times. The rearrangement uses TRBV6-5 and TRBJ1-1; TRBD1 is a possible D gene (5 bases). Germline V gene lookup returns CDR1 MNHEY and CDR2 SVGAGI. Between the trimmed V and J ends, which lost 3 bases and 5 bases, there was a span of 22 bases. The CDR3 is made up of 17 amino acids. The CDR3 bases are TGTGCCAGCAGTTATCGGCAGGTAGCGTATCAGGGAACTGAAGCTTTCTTT. This codes for CASSYRQVAYQGTEAFF.

V is TRBV12-3 or TRBV12-4 and J is TRBJ1-1; 10 bases align to TRBD1. Trimming cost V 6 bases and J 2 bases; bases outside gene matches: 6. This CDR3 comprises 15 residues. The chain's CDR3 is CASRSGTGVNTEAFF. CDR3 nucleotide sequence: TGTGCCAGCAGATCCGGGACAGGGGTAAACACTGAAGCTTTCTTT.

The sample holds a few counts of this clonotype. The V call is TRBV18, the J call TRBJ1-4; 7 positions match TRBD1. The CDR3 totals 15 residues. Germline V gives CDR1 KGHSH, CDR2 LQKENI. V shed 2 bases, J shed 3 bases, and the junction held 3 bases outside the gene matches. The chain's CDR3 is CASSPEGAANEKLFF. CDR3 in DNA: TGTGCCAGCTCACCAGAGGGGGCGGCTAATGAAAAACTGTTTTTT. Supplemented by reference TRBV18 and TRBJ1-4, the full variable domain reads NAGVMQNPRHLVRRRGQEARLRCSPMKGHSHVYWYRQLPEEGLKFMVYLQKENIIDESGMPKERFSAEFPKEGPSILRIQQVVRGDSAAYFCASSPEGAANEKLFFGSGTQLSVL.

This clonotype was counted only a few times. The rearrangement joins TRBV6-5 to TRBJ2-1; 8 bases are a match to TRBD2. V gave up 5 bases and J gave up 0 bases; unmatched junction bases: 9. The CDR3 is 17 residues long. Germline CDR1 MNHEY, CDR2 SVGAGI. DNA of the CDR3: TGTGCCAGCAGTAACAGCTATAGCGGGATCTCCTACAATGAGCAGTTCTTC. Translation: CASSNSYSGISYNEQFF.

This clonotype has more than one count but fewer than ten. The J gene is TRBJ2-3, the V gene TRBV4-3, with 11 bases identical to TRBD2. The ends lost 4 bases at V and 2 bases at J; junction bases unmatched: 5. CDR1 is LGHNA and CDR2 is YSLEER in the germline V gene. The CDR3 is 16 residues long. The CDR3 reads CASSRRLAGTTDTQYF. CDR3 DNA: TGCGCCAGCAGCCGCCGACTAGCGGGGACCACAGATACGCAGTATTTT.

The V gene is TRBV12-3 or TRBV12-4, the J gene TRBJ1-1, with a weak D call TRBD1 (6 bases). V lost 4 bases to trimming and J lost 1 base, with 13 bases between them. CDR3 length equals 15 residues. For the CDR3, the DNA is TGTGCCAGCAGTTCCCCAGGGGCGGCGAACACTGAAGCTTTCTTT. Translating it yields CASSSPGAANTEAFF.

This clonotype came up a few times. The chain uses TRBV12-3 or TRBV12-4 and TRBJ1-2; D unresolved. CDR3 size: 14 residues. V was pared by 7 bases and J by 8 bases, with 20 bases between. CDR3 in amino acids: CASTPSTSTGGYTF. DNA for the CDR3: TGTGCCAGCACCCCCTCAACCTCGACGGGCGGCTACACCTTC.

The chain links TRBV19 to TRBJ2-5; TRBD2 agrees at 15 bases. This CDR3 is built from 14 residues. The ends lost 10 bases at V and 2 bases at J; junction bases unmatched: 2. CDR1 and CDR2 (germline): LNHDA, SQIVND (reference sequence). CDR3 nucleotides: TGTGCCACCGGACTAGCGGGGGGGCAAGAGACCCAGTACTTC. Its protein is CATGLAGGQETQYF.

The chain combines TRBV7-2 with TRBJ2-1; D is ambiguous. This CDR3 comprises 14 residues. Germline V gives CDR1 SGHTA, CDR2 FQGNSA. The V and J ends lost 2 bases and 4 bases respectively, with 9 bases between them. CDR3 sequence: CASSLRTTYNEQFF. The CDR3 nucleotides are TGTGCCAGCAGCTTACGAACCACGTACAATGAGCAGTTCTTC.

The chain uses TRBV19 and TRBJ2-7, with a weak D call TRBD1 (6 bases). This CDR3 contains 15 residues. CDR1 and CDR2 (germline): LNHDA, SQIVND (reference sequence). V shed 6 bases and J shed 2 bases, with 17 bases lying between them. DNA of the CDR3: TGTGCCAGTAGCAAAACCGCGACAGGAACCTACGAGCAGTACTTC. Residues: CASSKTATGTYEQYF. Combining the CDR3 with reference TRBV19 and TRBJ2-7 gives the whole variable domain DGGITQSPKYLFRKEGQNVTLSCEQNLNHDAMYWYRQDPGQGLRLIYYSQIVNDFQKGDIAEGYSVSREKKESFPLTVTSAQKNPTAFYLCASSKTATGTYEQYFGPGTRLTVT.